The 32 T cell receptor beta chains given below trace back to one sample, sequenced in a study of shared clonotypes between healthy human individuals (TCRdb year 2020). The receptor library was made with the immunoSEQ multiplex PCR assay. Not all clones reach the TCRdb copy of this immuneACCESS table, which keeps in-frame sequences only. Checked studies attribute under half of the gap to unresolved V genes and leave the rest unexplained. A total of approximately 2,300,000 clones appear in this sample, 85% to 95% of them only once. The leading ten clones occupy approximately 0.39% of the sample. What was sequenced was naive CD4+ T cells from PBMCs. The sample's cell subset or site label, in plain terms: CD45RA+ positively selected. All receptors come from a man aged 18 to 30 in good health. Some clones in this sample may be carry-over from other donors' samples.

The chain couples TRBV19 to TRBJ2-2; 11 bases align to TRBD2. The CDR3 extends over 14 amino acids. Germline V gene sequence: CDR1 LNHDA, CDR2 SQIVND (reference sequence). The V gene end was trimmed by 7 bases and the J gene end by 6 bases; junction bases not matched to a gene: 4. CDR3 coding DNA: TGTGCCAGTAATACGGGACTAGCGGCCGGGGAGCTGTTTTTT. It translates to CASNTGLAAGELFF.

The chain employs TRBV2 and TRBJ1-5, with 10 bases fitting TRBD1. The length of the CDR3 is 15 residues. In germline, CDR1 is SNHLY, CDR2 FYNNEI. V lost 6 bases, J lost 2 bases, and 4 bases stayed unmatched. Here the CDR3 DNA reads TGTGCCAGCAGGAGACAGGGGGCGGGCAATCAGCCCCAGCATTTT. Translated, it gives CASRRQGAGNQPQHF.

This clone was detected only once. In nucleotides, the CDR3 is TGTGCCTGGAGTGTATTATCAGGGCCGGGATTACCCCTCCACTTT. It codes for CAWSVLSGPGLPLHF. The chain uses TRBV30 and TRBJ1-6; TRBD1 might be the D (5 bases). There are 15 residues in the CDR3. Germline lookup yields CDR1 GTSNPN and CDR2 SVGIG (reference sequence). Trimming left V 0 bases short and J 12 bases short, with 18 bases between.

This chain uses TRBV5-1 with TRBJ2-5; 10 bases line up with TRBD2. The V gene end was trimmed by 2 bases and the J gene end by 4 bases; junction bases not matched to a gene: 8. The CDR3 loop spans 16 amino acids. CDR1 and CDR2 (germline): SGHRS, YFSETQ. The CDR3 DNA follows: TGCGCCAGCAGCTTTAGGCCTAGCGGGAGCCCAGAGACCCAGTACTTC. Translated: CASSFRPSGSPETQYF.

This chain connects TRBV6-1 to TRBJ1-1, with D perhaps TRBD1 (5 bases). This CDR3 is 14 amino acids long. V was cut by 2 bases and J by 4 bases, with 11 bases left in between. Germline values: CDR1 MNHNS, CDR2 SASEGT. The CDR3 is CASSELTAITEAFF. The CDR3, as DNA: TGTGCCAGCAGTGAATTGACAGCGATCACTGAAGCTTTCTTT.

The chain uses TRBV5-4 and TRBJ2-7, with 8 bases aligning to TRBD2. This CDR3 comprises 14 residues. Germline loops: CDR1 SGHNT, CDR2 YYREEE (reference sequence). The V and J ends lost 3 bases and 7 bases, in that order; junction bases with no gene match: 9. CDR3 region: CASSSIAGPQEQYF. CDR3 DNA sequence: TGTGCCAGCAGCTCCATAGCGGGGCCCCAGGAGCAGTACTTC.

The chain carries TRBV5-4 and TRBJ1-1, with no clear D. Between the trimmed V and J ends, which lost 1 base and 4 bases, there was a span of 14 bases. This CDR3 is built from 15 residues. CDR1 and CDR2 from the germline V gene are SGHNT and YYREEE (reference sequence). CDR3 amino acids: CASSLNPTFSTEAFF. The CDR3 DNA reads as TGTGCCAGCAGCTTGAACCCAACATTTTCCACTGAAGCTTTCTTT.

The rearrangement links TRBV7-3 to TRBJ2-3; D perhaps matches TRBD2 (6 bases). The CDR3 sequence is 14 residues long. V was clipped by 5 bases and J by 1 base, with 10 bases between them. Germline V CDR1 and CDR2: SGHTA, FQGTGA. The CDR3 DNA sequence: TGTGCCAGCAGCGCCTGGGGGGGCACAGATACGCAGTATTTT. It codes for CASSAWGGTDTQYF.

V usage is TRBV4-1 and J usage is TRBJ1-5, with D hard to call. Germline CDR1 reads MGHRA; CDR2 reads YSYEKL. The CDR3 totals 13 residues. V lost 0 bases and J 9 bases, leaving 9 bases between the germline ends. CDR3 sequence reads: CASSQDGVGPQHF. Written as DNA, the CDR3 is TGCGCCAGCAGCCAAGATGGGGTTGGGCCCCAGCATTTT.

This CDR3 reads CASSFASLAYEQYF. In nucleotides, the CDR3 is TGTGCCAGCAGCTTTGCCAGCCTAGCCTACGAGCAGTACTTC. The chain employs TRBV5-5 and TRBJ2-7; D call uncertain. This CDR3 is 14 amino acids long. Trimming cost V 2 bases and J 2 bases, with 11 bases left between them. The germline CDR1 and CDR2 sequences are SGHKS and YYEKEE (reference sequence).

This clone has just one count. Other DNA sequences in this sample translate to the same CDR3. The gene calls are TRBV7-2 and TRBJ2-1; D is possibly TRBD2 (5 bases). This CDR3 is 15 amino acids long. V was shortened by 3 bases and J by 3 bases, with 12 bases between the two germline ends. Germline lookup yields CDR1 SGHTA and CDR2 FQGNSA. CDR3 coding DNA: TGTGCCAGCAGCTTCTCTCGTGGGAGCTACAATGAGCAGTTCTTC. Translating it yields CASSFSRGSYNEQFF.

This chain uses TRBV27 with TRBJ2-7, with unresolved D. This CDR3 contains 13 residues. The germline CDR1 and CDR2 sequences are MNHEY and SMNVEV (reference sequence). Deletions cut 6 bases from V and 0 bases from J, with 9 bases between. CDR3 DNA: TGTGCCAGCAGCAGGATCTACTCCTACGAGCAGTACTTC. Protein product: CASSRIYSYEQYF.

In its sample, this clone was seen a few times. This chain links TRBV28 with TRBJ1-2; perhaps TRBD1 as D (5 bases). Germline-derived CDR1 and CDR2 are MDHEN and SYDVKM. The CDR3 is made up of 13 amino acids. V dropped 2 bases and J dropped 2 bases, with 6 bases sitting between them. The CDR3 DNA reads TGTGCCAGCAGTTTAGAGGGGAACTATGGCTACACCTTC. It is translated as CASSLEGNYGYTF.

The chain uses TRBV6-6 and TRBJ1-5; 7 bases line up with TRBD1. The CDR3 sequence is 15 residues long. With 6 bases clipped from V and 2 bases from J, the junction kept 7 bases outside the gene matches. Germline V gene sequence: CDR1 MNHNY, CDR2 SVGAGI (reference sequence). The chain's CDR3 is CASRSQGGGNQPQHF. The CDR3 DNA sequence: TGTGCCAGCAGGAGCCAGGGGGGGGGCAATCAGCCCCAGCATTTT.

The V call is TRBV4-1, the J call TRBJ1-3; D not resolved. The germline gives CDR1 MGHRA, CDR2 YSYEKL. This CDR3 is 17 amino acids long. Trimming took off 1 base at V and 1 base at J, with 14 bases between the two ends. CDR3 amino acids: CASSQGGRATSGNTIYF. CDR3 in DNA: TGCGCCAGCAGCCAAGGTGGGAGGGCGACATCTGGAAACACCATATATTTT.

With regard to this clone: The sample has other DNA sequences that encode this CDR3 too. The chain links TRBV5-1 to TRBJ1-1; no clear D. The V end was cut by 2 bases, the J end by 3 bases, with 11 bases between. The CDR3 totals 14 residues. Germline CDR1 and CDR2: SGHRS and YFSETQ. This CDR3 reads CASSFAAGDTEAFF. As DNA, the CDR3 is TGCGCCAGCAGCTTTGCAGCTGGAGACACTGAAGCTTTCTTT.

The rearrangement uses TRBV9 and TRBJ2-3, with TRBD2 identical over 12 bases. CDR1 and CDR2 from the germline V gene are SGDLS and YYNGEE. The CDR3 is made up of 17 amino acids. The J segment lost 5 bases and the V segment lost 0 bases, leaving 7 bases of the junction unmatched. CDR3 coding DNA: TGTGCCAGCAGCGTAGGCCGGACTAGCGGGATCGGAGATACGCAGTATTTT. It codes for CASSVGRTSGIGDTQYF.

Details on this clone: In the same sample, other DNA sequences code for this CDR3. This chain joins TRBV28 and TRBJ2-5, with D possibly matching TRBD2 (5 bases). V lost 2 bases to trimming and J lost 4 bases, with 8 bases between them. Germline V gene data show CDR1 as MDHEN and CDR2 as SYDVKM. The CDR3 has 13 residues. The CDR3 nucleotides read TGTGCCAGCAGTTTAGTGGGGAGAGAGACCCAGTACTTC. It translates to CASSLVGRETQYF.

This clone was picked up one time. The genes are TRBV7-9 and TRBJ1-2; 11 bases align to TRBD1. Trimming took 5 bases from V and 8 from J; bases not matched to a gene: 4. Per germline, CDR1 SEHNR and CDR2 FQNEAQ (reference sequence). This CDR3 is built from 13 residues. Here the CDR3 DNA reads TGTGCCAGCAGCGTGGGACAGGGGGGCGGCTACACCTTC. As protein: CASSVGQGGGYTF.

The chain is built from TRBV5-1 and TRBJ2-2; D gene unclear. The CDR3 is 16 amino acids. The germline CDR1 and CDR2 sequences are SGHRS and YFSETQ. V shed 2 bases and J shed 4 bases, with 15 bases lying between them. CDR3 in DNA: TGCGCCAGCAGCTTTCTTGGGGTCCGGGCCACCGGGGAGCTGTTTTTT. Amino acids: CASSFLGVRATGELFF.

The chain employs TRBV10-3 and TRBJ2-7, with D perhaps matching TRBD1 (6 bases). The V gene's germline CDR1 is ENHRY and CDR2 SYGVKD. The CDR3 has 13 residues. Trimming cost V 6 bases and J 2 bases, with 11 bases left between them. Here the CDR3 reads CAISGTKTYEQYF. CDR3 nucleotide sequence: TGTGCCATCAGCGGGACAAAAACCTACGAGCAGTACTTC.

The chain is built from TRBV27 and TRBJ2-7; 9 nucleotides agree with TRBD2. CDR1 MNHEY and CDR2 SMNVEV come from the germline V gene (reference sequence). Trimming removed 3 bases from V and 4 bases from J; junction bases left unmatched: 7. The CDR3 is made up of 15 amino acids. In DNA, the CDR3 is TGTGCCAGCAGTTTTCGTCTAGCGGGAAAATACGAGCAGTACTTC. Its protein product is CASSFRLAGKYEQYF.

CDR3 sequence (DNA): TGTGCCAGCAGCTATAGCGGGCTCACAGATACGCAGTATTTT. It specifies CASSYSGLTDTQYF. The gene calls are TRBV7-8 and TRBJ2-3, with TRBD2 matching over 7 bases. The CDR3 length is 14 residues. Germline CDR1 reads SGHVS; CDR2 reads FQNEAQ. Trimming cost V 4 bases and J 2 bases; bases outside gene matches: 3.

The chain employs TRBV30 and TRBJ2-3, with 10 bases aligning to TRBD2. CDR1 is GTSNPN and CDR2 is SVGIG in the germline V gene (reference sequence). With 0 bases clipped from V and 0 bases from J, the junction kept 3 bases outside the gene matches. The CDR3 loop spans 16 amino acids. The CDR3 nucleotides are TGTGCCTGGAGTGTAGAGACTAGCGGGAGCACAGATACGCAGTATTTT. Protein: CAWSVETSGSTDTQYF.

The chain combines TRBV28 with TRBJ2-2, with 9 bases fitting TRBD1. The CDR3 extends over 12 amino acids. The germline V gene has CDR1 MDHEN and CDR2 SYDVKM. V shed 3 bases, J shed 14 bases, and the junction held 4 bases outside the gene matches. This chain's CDR3 is CASSLGTGHLFF. As DNA, the CDR3 is TGTGCCAGCAGTTTGGGGACAGGGCATCTGTTTTTT.

This clone appeared a single time. The chain recombines TRBV19 with TRBJ2-3, with D perhaps matching TRBD2 (7 bases). The CDR3 sequence is 16 residues long. Looked up from germline, CDR1 is LNHDA and CDR2 is SQIVND (reference sequence). V was clipped by 9 bases and J by 3 bases, with 22 bases between them. The CDR3 DNA is TGTGCCAGCGGGGTCTGGTCGGGGGGCAGGACAGATACGCAGTATTTT. This translates into CASGVWSGGRTDTQYF.

The chain uses TRBV4-3 and TRBJ2-2, with D hard to call. Germline V CDR1 and CDR2: LGHNA, YSLEER. The CDR3 runs to 13 residues. Trimming cost V 6 bases and J 1 base, with 6 bases left between them. The CDR3 here is CASSRQNTGELFF. As DNA, the CDR3 is TGCGCCAGCAGTCGGCAGAACACCGGGGAGCTGTTTTTT.

The chain combines TRBV28 with TRBJ1-5; unclear D gene. The CDR3 length is 15 residues. V was cut by 6 bases and J by 2 bases, with 14 bases left in between. CDR1 and CDR2 from the germline V gene are MDHEN and SYDVKM. The CDR3 DNA follows: TGTGCCAGCAGCCCCGGCCGTCGGGGCAATCAGCCCCAGCATTTT. The encoded protein is CASSPGRRGNQPQHF.

This clone was seen a single time. The J gene is TRBJ2-7, the V gene TRBV11-2, with D unresolved. The V and J ends lost 3 bases and 0 bases respectively, with 12 bases between them. This CDR3 is 15 amino acids long. Germline CDR1 reads SGHAT; CDR2 reads FQNNGV. The CDR3 sequence is CASSLEASSSYEQYF. The CDR3 bases are TGTGCCAGCAGCTTGGAAGCCTCGAGCTCCTACGAGCAGTACTTC.

This rearrangement joins TRBV7-2 to TRBJ2-3; D may match TRBD1 or TRBD2 (5 bases each). The germline gives CDR1 SGHTA, CDR2 FQGNSA. V was pared by 0 bases and J by 4 bases, with 14 bases between. The CDR3 is 16 amino acids. CDR3 sequence: CASSLAASPRADTQYF. The CDR3 coding sequence is TGTGCCAGCAGCTTAGCGGCTAGCCCCAGGGCAGATACGCAGTATTTT.

The chain's CDR3 is CASSIGGLAAYEQYF. CDR3 DNA sequence: TGTGCCAGTAGTATCGGAGGACTGGCCGCCTACGAGCAGTACTTC. The rearrangement links TRBV19 to TRBJ2-7, with TRBD2 as a possible D gene (5 bases). The CDR3 extends over 15 amino acids. The V end lost 3 bases, the J end lost 2 bases, and 14 bases lay between the germline ends. The germline CDR1 and CDR2 sequences are LNHDA and SQIVND (reference sequence).

The chain is built from TRBV27 and TRBJ2-7; 9 bases map to TRBD1. The CDR3 sequence is 16 residues long. V lost 3 bases, J lost 4 bases, and 10 bases stayed unmatched. The germline V gene has CDR1 MNHEY and CDR2 SMNVEV (reference sequence). This CDR3 reads CASSFRPPTGGYEQYF. CDR3 DNA: TGTGCCAGCAGTTTCCGGCCGCCGACAGGGGGATACGAGCAGTACTTC.